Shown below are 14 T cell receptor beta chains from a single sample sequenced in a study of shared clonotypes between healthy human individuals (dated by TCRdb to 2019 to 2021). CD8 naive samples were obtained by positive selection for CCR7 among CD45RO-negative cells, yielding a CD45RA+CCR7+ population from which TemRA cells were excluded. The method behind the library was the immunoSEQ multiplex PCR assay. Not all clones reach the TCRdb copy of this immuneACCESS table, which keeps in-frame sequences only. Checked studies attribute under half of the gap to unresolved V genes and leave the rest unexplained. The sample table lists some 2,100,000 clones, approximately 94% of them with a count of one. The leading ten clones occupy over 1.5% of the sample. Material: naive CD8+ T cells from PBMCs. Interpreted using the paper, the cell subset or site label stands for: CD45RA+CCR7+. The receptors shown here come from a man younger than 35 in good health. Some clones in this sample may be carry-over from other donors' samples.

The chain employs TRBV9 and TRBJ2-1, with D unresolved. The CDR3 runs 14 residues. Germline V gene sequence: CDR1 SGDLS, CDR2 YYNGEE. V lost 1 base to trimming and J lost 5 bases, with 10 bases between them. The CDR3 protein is CASSVYSGNNEQFF. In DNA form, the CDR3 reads TGTGCCAGCAGCGTATATTCCGGAAACAATGAGCAGTTCTTC.

CDR3 amino acids: CASSSLQGWGEQYF. Here the CDR3 DNA reads TGTGCCAGCAGTTCTCTACAAGGATGGGGCGAGCAGTACTTC. The V and J genes are TRBV6-7 and TRBJ2-7, with no clear D. TRBV6-7 is an ORF, and what it does is uncertain. Trimming removed 4 bases from V and 6 bases from J, with 16 bases in between. The CDR3 extends over 14 amino acids.

DNA for the CDR3: TGTGCCAGCAGTGTAACGCAAATGAACACTGAAGCTTTCTTT. Its translation: CASSVTQMNTEAFF. V and J are TRBV28 and TRBJ1-1; no firm D call. Trimming cost V 5 bases and J 0 bases, with 10 bases left between them. Germline values: CDR1 MDHEN, CDR2 SYDVKM. CDR3 length equals 14 residues.

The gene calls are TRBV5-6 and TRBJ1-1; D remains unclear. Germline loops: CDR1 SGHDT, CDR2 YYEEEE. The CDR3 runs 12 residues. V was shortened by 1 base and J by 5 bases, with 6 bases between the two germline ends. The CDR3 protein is CASSLWETEAFF. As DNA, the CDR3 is TGTGCCAGCAGCTTGTGGGAGACTGAAGCTTTCTTT.

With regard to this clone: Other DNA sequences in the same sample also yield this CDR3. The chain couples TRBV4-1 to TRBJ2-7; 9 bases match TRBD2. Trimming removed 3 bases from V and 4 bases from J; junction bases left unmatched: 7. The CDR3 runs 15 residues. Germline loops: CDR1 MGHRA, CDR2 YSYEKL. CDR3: CASSQGLAGIYEQYF. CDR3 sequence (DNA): TGCGCCAGCAGCCAGGGGCTAGCGGGGATATACGAGCAGTACTTC.

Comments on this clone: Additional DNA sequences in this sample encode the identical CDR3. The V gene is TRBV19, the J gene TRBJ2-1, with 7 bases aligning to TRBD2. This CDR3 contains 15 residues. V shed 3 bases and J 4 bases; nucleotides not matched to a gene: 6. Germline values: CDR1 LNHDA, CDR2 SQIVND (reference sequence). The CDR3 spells CASSIRGEGYNEQFF. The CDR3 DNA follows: TGTGCCAGTAGTATCCGGGGGGAAGGGTACAATGAGCAGTTCTTC.

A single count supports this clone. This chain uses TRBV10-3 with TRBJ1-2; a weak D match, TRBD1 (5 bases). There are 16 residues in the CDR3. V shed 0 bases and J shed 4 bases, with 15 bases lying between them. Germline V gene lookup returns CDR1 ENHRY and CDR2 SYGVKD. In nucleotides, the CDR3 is TGTGCCATCAGTGAGTCGCAGGGCAGAACTGGCTATGGCTACACCTTC. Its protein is CAISESQGRTGYGYTF.

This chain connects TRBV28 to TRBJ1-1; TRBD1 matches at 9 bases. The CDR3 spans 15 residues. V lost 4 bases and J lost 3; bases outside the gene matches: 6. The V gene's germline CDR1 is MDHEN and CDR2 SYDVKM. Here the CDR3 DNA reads TGTGCCAGCAGTTGGACACGGACAGGGGACACTGAAGCTTTCTTT. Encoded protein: CASSWTRTGDTEAFF.

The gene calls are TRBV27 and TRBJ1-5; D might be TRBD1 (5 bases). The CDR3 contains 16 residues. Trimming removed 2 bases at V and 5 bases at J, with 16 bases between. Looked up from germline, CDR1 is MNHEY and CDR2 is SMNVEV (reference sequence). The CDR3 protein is CASSLHFGAPYQPQHF. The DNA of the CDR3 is TGTGCCAGCAGTTTACATTTCGGGGCACCTTATCAGCCCCAGCATTTT.

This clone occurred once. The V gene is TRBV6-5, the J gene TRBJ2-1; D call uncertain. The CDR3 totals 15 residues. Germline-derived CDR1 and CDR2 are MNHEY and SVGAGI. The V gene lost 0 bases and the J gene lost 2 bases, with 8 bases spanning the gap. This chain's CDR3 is CASSYSGLAYNEQFF. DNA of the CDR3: TGTGCCAGCAGTTACTCGGGGTTGGCCTACAATGAGCAGTTCTTC.

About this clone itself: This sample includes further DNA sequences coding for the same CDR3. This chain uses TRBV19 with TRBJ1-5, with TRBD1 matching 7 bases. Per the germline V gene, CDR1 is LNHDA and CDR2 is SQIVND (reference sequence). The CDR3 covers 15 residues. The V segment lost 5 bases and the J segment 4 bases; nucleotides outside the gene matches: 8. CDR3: CASSRDREGNQPQHF. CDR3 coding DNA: TGTGCCAGTAGTCGTGACAGGGAAGGTAATCAGCCCCAGCATTTT.

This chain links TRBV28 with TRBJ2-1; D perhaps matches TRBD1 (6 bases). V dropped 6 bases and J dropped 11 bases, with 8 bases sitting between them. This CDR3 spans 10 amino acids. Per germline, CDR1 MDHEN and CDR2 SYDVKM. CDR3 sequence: CASSTGKQFF. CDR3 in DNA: TGTGCCAGCAGCACAGGGAAGCAGTTCTTC.

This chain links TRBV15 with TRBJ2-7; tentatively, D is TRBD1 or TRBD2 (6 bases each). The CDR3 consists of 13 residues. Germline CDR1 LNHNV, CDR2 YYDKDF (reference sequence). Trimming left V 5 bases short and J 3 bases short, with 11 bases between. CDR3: CATSGRGGYEQYF. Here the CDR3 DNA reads TGTGCCACCAGCGGCAGGGGAGGCTACGAGCAGTACTTC. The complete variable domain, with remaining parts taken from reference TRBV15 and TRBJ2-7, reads DAMVIQNPRYQVTQFGKPVTLSCSQTLNHNVMYWYQQKSSQAPKLLFHYYDKDFNNEADTPDNFQSRRPNTSFCFLDIRSPGLGDTAMYLCATSGRGGYEQYFGPGTRLTVT.

The CDR3 DNA follows: TGTGCCAGCAGCTTATCCGGGAAGTGGAATGAGCAGTTCTTC. Protein product: CASSLSGKWNEQFF. This chain joins TRBV11-2 and TRBJ2-1, with D tentatively TRBD2 (5 bases). Germline V CDR1 and CDR2: SGHAT, FQNNGV. The CDR3 covers 14 residues. V was clipped by 2 bases and J by 7 bases, with 12 bases between them.